A selection of T cell receptor beta chains follows, all from one sample in a study of blood T cell repertoires in COVID-19. TCRdb keeps only in-frame clones here, not all; method: immunoSEQ multiplex PCR. The sample has hundreds of thousands of clones; 88% are singletons. Sequencing used peripheral blood. These receptors were collected from a woman between 50 and 59 years old with COVID-19, enrolled during active disease. CDR3s include the opening cysteine and the closing phenylalanine or tryptophan. A D gene is named only where the DNA matches it firmly. Clone sizes are given selectively: once, few, many, or a class where the clone is expanded.

clone_size	v_call	j_call	d_call	cdr3_nt	cdr3_aa
NA	TRBV7-9	TRBJ2-5	TRBD2	TGTGCCAGCAGCTCAGGGTTGGGGGAGGGAGAGACCCAGTACTTC	CASSSGLGEGETQYF
NA	TRBV10-3	TRBJ2-7	TRBD1	TGTGCCATCGGTAGGGACAGGGATTACGAGCAGTACTTC	CAIGRDRDYEQYF
NA	TRBV24-1	TRBJ1-2	TRBD1	TGTGCCACCAGTTCCCGACAGGGCGATGGCTACACCTTC	CATSSRQGDGYTF
NA	TRBV7-8	TRBJ1-6	NA	TGTGCCAGCAGCTTTATCTCAGGCTATAATTCACCCCTCCACTTT	CASSFISGYNSPLHF
NA	TRBV7-3	TRBJ2-3	TRBD1	TGTGCCAGCAGCCGACAGGGGACAGATACGCAGTATTTT	CASSRQGTDTQYF
few	TRBV7-9	TRBJ1-5	NA	TGTGCCAGCAGCTTTGGAGACAGGAATCAGCCCCAGCATTTT	CASSFGDRNQPQHF
NA	TRBV5-1	TRBJ2-5	TRBD2	TGCGCCAGCACACATGGGGGGGGACTCCAAGAGACCCAGTACTTC	CASTHGGGLQETQYF
NA	TRBV11-3	TRBJ2-2	TRBD2	TGTGCCAGCAGCTTCATTAGCGGGGAGGGGGAGCTGTTTTTT	CASSFISGEGELFF
once	TRBV19	TRBJ1-1	TRBD1	TGTGCCAGTAGTATGCTTGACAGGGGAGGGACTGAAGCTTTCTTT	CASSMLDRGGTEAFF
NA	TRBV7-2	TRBJ1-6	TRBD1	TGTGCCAGCAGCTTAGATGGGACAGTTAATTCACCCCTCCACTTT	CASSLDGTVNSPLHF
NA	TRBV27	TRBJ1-1	NA	TGTGCCAGCAGTTTAGGGGGCACGGCTAGACGCAACACTGAAGCTTTCTTT	CASSLGGTARRNTEAFF
NA	TRBV6-4	TRBJ2-6	NA	TGTGCCAGCAGTCCTAGGAGGACCTCTGGGGCCAACGTCCTGACTTTC	CASSPRRTSGANVLTF
NA	TRBV29-1	TRBJ2-7	TRBD1	TGCAGCGTCGGGACAGGAAAACCCTACGAGCAGTACTTC	CSVGTGKPYEQYF
NA	TRBV7-9	TRBJ1-1	TRBD1	TGTGCCAGCAGCTCCGATAGGGCGGGACAGGACACTGAAGCTTTCTTT	CASSSDRAGQDTEAFF
NA	TRBV20-1	TRBJ2-7	TRBD2	TGCAGTGCTAGTAAAGCGGGGAGCTCCTACGAGCAGTACTTC	CSASKAGSSYEQYF
NA	TRBV3-1/TRBV3-2	TRBJ2-1	TRBD2	TGTGCCAGCAGCCAGGAGACTAGCGGGGCGTACAATGAGCAGTTCTTC	CASSQETSGAYNEQFF
NA	TRBV5-6	TRBJ1-4	TRBD1	TGTGCCAGCAACCTATACGTCGTGAGCTTACAGGGGAATGAAAAACTGTTTTTT	CASNLYVVSLQGNEKLFF
NA	TRBV4-2	TRBJ2-1	NA	TGTGCCAGCAGCCTTCCTTTATCGGATGAGCAGTTCTTC	CASSLPLSDEQFF
NA	TRBV5-4	TRBJ2-3	TRBD1	TGTGCCAGCAGCTTGGGGACAGGGGACTTCACAGATACGCAGTATTTT	CASSLGTGDFTDTQYF
NA	TRBV27	TRBJ1-2	TRBD1	TGTGCCAGCAGTCGCCTCGGACAGGGCAACAATGGCTACACCTTC	CASSRLGQGNNGYTF
NA	TRBV3-1/TRBV3-2	TRBJ2-1	NA	TGTGCCAGCAGCCAAGATCTAGCGAGGGGGCAGTTCTTC	CASSQDLARGQFF
NA	TRBV3-1/TRBV3-2	TRBJ2-7	NA	TGTGCCAGCAGCCAAGGCGGGAACTACGAGCAGTACTTC	CASSQGGNYEQYF
NA	TRBV10-3	TRBJ1-6	NA	TGTGCCATCAGTGACGGGACGGGAGACTCCTATAATTCACCCCTCCACTTT	CAISDGTGDSYNSPLHF
NA	TRBV11-2	TRBJ1-3	NA	TGTGCCAGCAGCCATGAGGGAGTTCTGCGCTTCTCTGGAAACACCATATATTTT	CASSHEGVLRFSGNTIYF
NA	TRBV21-1	TRBJ2-7	NA	TGTGCCAGCAGCAATCTTGCGTCCTACGAGCAGTACTTC	CASSNLASYEQYF
NA	TRBV9	TRBJ2-7	TRBD1	TGTGCCAGCAGCCCGGGACAGGTAGACTACGAGCAGTACTTC	CASSPGQVDYEQYF
once	TRBV11-2	TRBJ2-1	TRBD2	TGTGCCAGCAGCTCTCACCCGCGGAGCGGGGGGTGGGATGAGCAGTTCTTC	CASSSHPRSGGWDEQFF
NA	TRBV29-1	TRBJ1-4	TRBD1	TGCAGCGTGGTACAGGGGGCTGGTGAAAAACTGTTTTTT	CSVVQGAGEKLFF
NA	TRBV6-5	TRBJ1-2	NA	TGTGCCAGCAGGAAGTGGGACATTAACTATGGCTACACCTTC	CASRKWDINYGYTF
NA	TRBV9	TRBJ2-6	NA	TGTGCCAGCAGTCCGTTGGGGGGTCTCTCTGGGGCCAACGTCCTGACTTTC	CASSPLGGLSGANVLTF
NA	TRBV2	TRBJ2-3	TRBD2	TGTGCCAGCAGTGAAATAGCGGGGAGCGTAGATACGCAGTATTTT	CASSEIAGSVDTQYF
NA	TRBV2	TRBJ2-7	TRBD1	TGTGCCAGCAGCACCGGGACAGGGACCTACGAGCAGTACTTC	CASSTGTGTYEQYF
NA	TRBV5-6	TRBJ1-2	NA	TGTGCCAGCAGCTCCGGGAGCCTCTATGGCTACACCTTC	CASSSGSLYGYTF
NA	TRBV5-5	TRBJ1-2	NA	TGTGCCAGCGCCTCGGAGAGGTTTTGGGGCTACACCTTC	CASASERFWGYTF
NA	TRBV7-8	TRBJ2-7	NA	TGTGCCAGCAGCTCCGCAGGGGGGATCTACGAGCAGTACTTC	CASSSAGGIYEQYF
NA	TRBV18	TRBJ1-1	NA	TGTGCCAGCTCACCAATGGGGGGGGCGAACACTGAAGCTTTCTTT	CASSPMGGANTEAFF
few	TRBV6-6	TRBJ1-2	TRBD1	TGTGCCAGCAGTCAGGGGGAATTGATGGATGGCTACACCTTC	CASSQGELMDGYTF
NA	TRBV14	TRBJ2-7	NA	TGTGCCAGCAGCCACGCCTACAGGTTGAGCTCCTACGAGCAGTACTTC	CASSHAYRLSSYEQYF
NA	TRBV3-1/TRBV3-2	TRBJ1-2	NA	TGTGCCAGCAGTTATCGGGAGGGTTTTTATGGCTACACCTTC	CASSYREGFYGYTF
few	TRBV19	TRBJ1-5	NA	TGTGCCAGTAGCGGTAGCAATCAGCCCCAGCATTTT	CASSGSNQPQHF
NA	TRBV18	TRBJ2-5	TRBD2	TGTGCCAGCTCCCCAAAAGAGACTAGCGGGGTAAAGACCCAGTACTTC	CASSPKETSGVKTQYF
NA	TRBV30	TRBJ1-2	TRBD1	TGTGCCTGGAGTGTACGGGGGACAGGGGGAGTTAGGTATGGCTACACCTTC	CAWSVRGTGGVRYGYTF
once	TRBV9	TRBJ1-2	NA	TGTGCCAGCAGCGTGTATAGTCAGGGCTATGGCTACACCTTC	CASSVYSQGYGYTF
once	TRBV11-2	TRBJ1-1	NA	TGTGCCAGCAGCTTACCCTATTACAGGGTGAACACTGAAGCTTTCTTT	CASSLPYYRVNTEAFF
NA	TRBV20-1	TRBJ2-3	NA	TGCAGTGCTAGTCGGGTAGATACGCAGTATTTT	CSASRVDTQYF
once	TRBV3-1/TRBV3-2	TRBJ2-3	NA	TGTGCCAGCAGCCCGGGGGAGTTGGGCACAGATACGCAGTATTTT	CASSPGELGTDTQYF
NA	TRBV24-1	TRBJ1-2	NA	TGTGCCACCAGTGATGGCGGGAAAGGCTACACCTTC	CATSDGGKGYTF
NA	TRBV7-2	TRBJ2-3	TRBD2	TGTGCCAGCAGCCCATGGACTAGCGGGACCACAGATACGCAGTATTTT	CASSPWTSGTTDTQYF
NA	TRBV9	TRBJ2-2	TRBD2	TGTGCCAGCAGCGTAAGGACTAGCGGGGCCGGGGAGCTGTTTTTT	CASSVRTSGAGELFF
NA	TRBV2	TRBJ1-4	NA	TGTGCCAGCATTACCGGGACAACTAATGAAAAACTGTTTTTT	CASITGTTNEKLFF
NA	TRBV19	TRBJ2-5	NA	TGTGCCAGTAAAGGCAGGGAGGAAGAGACCCAGTACTTC	CASKGREEETQYF
NA	TRBV27	TRBJ2-7	TRBD2	TGTGCCAGCAGACAGGGACTAGCGGTAAACTACGAGCAGTACTTC	CASRQGLAVNYEQYF
NA	TRBV28	TRBJ2-5	TRBD2	TGTGCCAGCAGTTTATACCTCGGACTAGGTTGGGACTTC	CASSLYLGLGWDF
NA	TRBV9	TRBJ1-2	TRBD1	TGTGCCAGCAGCGTAGGACAGGGGGTTAATGGCTACACCTTC	CASSVGQGVNGYTF
NA	TRBV9	TRBJ1-6	NA	TGTGCCAGCAGCCCGGGGGGAGCGATGGATTCACCCCTCCACTTT	CASSPGGAMDSPLHF
NA	TRBV10-3	TRBJ2-7	NA	TGTGCCATCAGTGGGGGCAGCTCCTACGAGCAGTACTTC	CAISGGSSYEQYF
NA	TRBV5-5	TRBJ2-7	TRBD2	TGTGCCAGCAGCTTGATCGGGGGGGACGAGCAGTACTTC	CASSLIGGDEQYF
few	TRBV7-8	TRBJ1-4	NA	TGTGCCAGCAGGAGTAAGTTGGCAACTAATGAAAAACTGTTTTTT	CASRSKLATNEKLFF
NA	TRBV15	TRBJ2-5	TRBD2	TGTGCCACCAGTAAGACAGCGGGGGCCCCGGAGACCCAGTACTTC	CATSKTAGAPETQYF
NA	TRBV2	TRBJ2-7	NA	TGTGCCAGCAGTCTCACGGGACACAGGACCGAGCAGTACTTC	CASSLTGHRTEQYF